These T cell receptor beta chains were read from a single sample in a study of T cells after yellow fever vaccination. In TCRdb, the 5' RACE reads were re-called with MiXCR into one record per CDR3 protein. The top ten hold roughly a sixth of the sample, which has 500,000 to 650,000 distinct CDR3 sequences, around a sixth seen once. The sequences come from PBMCs, collected 4 to 6 days after the first yellow fever vaccination. These receptors came from a man younger than 30 who received the YFV17D yellow fever vaccine. The CDR3 runs from the conserved cysteine through the conserved F or W. A D gene is named only where the DNA matches it firmly. Only some rows state a clone size, as once, few, many or a class for expanded clones.

TRBJ2-3 TRBV7-2 - many 12 CASSLDGDTQYF TGTGCCAGCAGCCTGGATGGAGATACGCAGTATTTT
TRBJ2-1 TRBV29-1 - few 18 CSVVSGNGYYKGSAGQFF TGCAGCGTCGTCTCAGGGAACGGCTACTACAAAGGTTCCGCGGGGCAGTTCTTC
TRBJ2-7 TRBV20-1 TRBD2 - 12 CSARASGYEQYF TGCAGTGCTAGGGCTAGCGGATACGAGCAGTACTTC
TRBJ2-2 TRBV5-1 TRBD1 - 16 CASSKTGTGITGELFF TGCGCCAGCAGCAAAACCGGGACAGGGATCACCGGGGAGCTGTTTTTT
TRBJ1-1 TRBV7-6 - - 15 CASSLDGGSGTEAFF TGTGCCAGCAGCTTAGACGGGGGAAGTGGCACTGAAGCTTTCTTT
TRBJ2-5 TRBV20-1 TRBD1 - 13 CSAKTGILETQYF TGCAGTGCTAAGACAGGGATTCTTGAGACCCAGTACTTC
TRBJ2-7 TRBV5-5 TRBD2 - 14 CASSLAGGTGEQYF TGTGCCAGCAGCTTGGCGGGGGGAACGGGCGAGCAGTACTTC
TRBJ2-7 TRBV12-3/TRBV12-4 - - 12 CASSSGRYEQYF TGTGCCAGCAGCAGCGGTAGATACGAGCAGTACTTC
TRBJ1-4 TRBV7-9 - - 15 CASSLDLTGWEKLFF TGTGCCAGCAGCTTAGACTTGACTGGGTGGGAAAAACTGTTTTTT
TRBJ1-1 TRBV30 - - 13 CAWSRRVNTEAFF TGTGCCTGGAGTCGGCGGGTGAACACTGAAGCTTTCTTT
TRBJ1-3 TRBV2 - few 13 CASSTDPGNTIYF TGTGCCAGCAGTACAGACCCTGGAAACACCATATATTTT
TRBJ2-1 TRBV7-3 TRBD2 few 14 CASSPAGAINEQFF TGTGCCAGCTCACCAGCGGGGGCCATCAATGAGCAGTTCTTC
TRBJ2-3 TRBV10-3 - few 14 CAISRQADTDTQYF TGTGCCATCAGCCGACAAGCGGACACAGATACGCAGTATTTT
TRBJ2-7 TRBV7-2 TRBD1 few 16 CASSFTGQGTSDEQYF TGTGCCAGCAGCTTCACAGGACAGGGGACCTCCGACGAGCAGTACTTC
TRBJ2-6 TRBV4-1 - - 17 CASSQDPGGSGANVLTF TGCGCCAGCAGCCAAGATCCGGGCGGTTCTGGGGCCAACGTCCTGACTTTC